Here is one T cell receptor beta chain with its context. The record originates from a study of blood T cell repertoires in COVID-19. Study summary: PBMCs, B-cell-depleted T cells, or T cells were the source of the cDNA or gDNA that made up the material.

Participants had their cohort set by participant-reported clinical history. Authors' data handling: Quantification of nucleated cells was approximated via reference gene primer amplification. The method was immunoSEQ multiplex PCR; TCRdb's version includes in-frame clones alone and lacks a portion of them. Clone size and the V and J calls come from that table; the DNA yielded D and trimming. The profile shows about 130,000 clones, roughly 83% of them singletons. V was clipped by 3 bases and J by 3 bases; unmatched bases: 4. Germline values: CDR1 LNHDA, CDR2 SQIVND (reference sequence). The CDR3 length is 14 residues.

This TCR derives from a man in his fifties who had recovered from COVID-19. Sequenced input: PBMCs or T cells enriched from blood (not recorded which). The V gene is TRBV19, the J gene TRBJ1-2, with 7 bases lining up with TRBD1. Written as DNA, the CDR3 is TGTGCCAGTAGTATTGGGGACAGCTACTATGGCTACACCTTC. As protein: CASSIGDSYYGYTF. The full variable domain, in which reference TRBV19 and TRBJ1-2 provide the parts outside the CDR3, is DGGITQSPKYLFRKEGQNVTLSCEQNLNHDAMYWYRQDPGQGLRLIYYSQIVNDFQKGDIAEGYSVSREKKESFPLTVTSAQKNPTAFYLCASSIGDSYYGYTFGSGTRLTVV.